This entry describes one T cell receptor beta chain. Its target is not known. CDR1 and CDR2 (germline): SNHLY, FYNNEI. There are 15 residues in the CDR3. J was trimmed by 0 bases and V by 6 bases; bases with no gene match: 4. The study drew the donors from its roughly 130-subject validation cohort, separate from the approximately 700-subject first cohort. The repertoire was sequenced with immunoSEQ multiplex PCR; TCRdb's copy has only in-frame clones and lacks some. Among 150,000 to 200,000 clones listed, 88% were seen once. The entry originates in a study of cytomegalovirus exposure and HLA in healthy donors. Study results and caveats: Associated with cytomegalovirus, according to the listing, were around 170 TCR beta chains.

The V gene is TRBV2, the J gene TRBJ2-2; 7 bases are a match to TRBD1. The sequence derives from a man between 18 and 35 years old in good health and CMV-seronegative. Sequenced sample: PBMCs. In DNA form, the CDR3 reads TGTGCCAGCAGCTCCGGGACAGCGAACACCGGGGAGCTGTTTTTT. Residues: CASSSGTANTGELFF.